This is a list of T cell receptor beta chains from one sample in a study of radiation and T cells in renal cell carcinoma. The data were produced by immunoSEQ multiplex PCR, yet TCRdb's version contains in-frame clones alone and is incomplete. The sample holds 19,000 or so clones, roughly 60% seen once. The specimen was tumor tissue, collected from a patient whose treatment was nephrectomy without radiotherapy. These receptors were collected from a man aged 45 to 65 with renal cell carcinoma. Both conserved end residues are part of each CDR3. D genes are given only for firm matches. Size is omitted from some rows. Given values are once, few, many or a class for expanded clones.

clone_size: -
v_call: TRBV20-1
j_call: TRBJ2-1
d_call: -
cdr3_nt: TGCAGCCCAGGGAGAGGGACCCAGCAGTTCTTC
cdr3_aa: CSPGRGTQQFF

clone_size: medium-sized
v_call: TRBV14
j_call: TRBJ1-6
d_call: -
cdr3_nt: TGTGCCAGCAGCCAAGATTGGAGTTCACCCCTCCACTTT
cdr3_aa: CASSQDWSSPLHF

clone_size: -
v_call: TRBV5-1
j_call: TRBJ2-7
d_call: TRBD1
cdr3_nt: TGCGCCAGCAGCTCGATAGGACAGGGGGTCGACGAGCAGTACTTC
cdr3_aa: CASSSIGQGVDEQYF

clone_size: -
v_call: TRBV6-6
j_call: TRBJ1-1
d_call: -
cdr3_nt: TGTGCCAGCAGTTTAGACCGGGGCAGCACTGAAGCTTTCTTT
cdr3_aa: CASSLDRGSTEAFF

clone_size: -
v_call: TRBV7-2
j_call: TRBJ1-1
d_call: TRBD1
cdr3_nt: TGTGCCAGCAGCTTGGGGACAGCCAGAGAAGCTTTCTTT
cdr3_aa: CASSLGTAREAFF

clone_size: -
v_call: TRBV7-2
j_call: TRBJ1-2
d_call: -
cdr3_nt: TGTGCCAGCAGCTTAGCGGTAGAGGGCCGCTATGGCTACACCTTC
cdr3_aa: CASSLAVEGRYGYTF

clone_size: -
v_call: TRBV5-1
j_call: TRBJ2-7
d_call: -
cdr3_nt: TGCGCCAGCAGCTTGGGCAGGGTGGCCGAGCAGTACTTC
cdr3_aa: CASSLGRVAEQYF

clone_size: few
v_call: TRBV19
j_call: TRBJ2-7
d_call: -
cdr3_nt: TGTGCCAGTAGTATGTGGGGTGCCCACGAGCAGTACTTC
cdr3_aa: CASSMWGAHEQYF

clone_size: -
v_call: TRBV7-2
j_call: TRBJ2-7
d_call: -
cdr3_nt: TGTGCCAGCAGCTTTGGTAGGTCCTACGAGCAGTACTTC
cdr3_aa: CASSFGRSYEQYF

clone_size: -
v_call: TRBV18
j_call: TRBJ1-2
d_call: TRBD1
cdr3_nt: TGTGCCAGCTCACCATTAGGGGGCAGCTATGGCTACACCTTC
cdr3_aa: CASSPLGGSYGYTF

clone_size: -
v_call: TRBV6-5
j_call: TRBJ2-2
d_call: -
cdr3_nt: TGTGCCAGCAGTTCTCACGTGCTCATAGGGACCGGGGAGCTGTTTTTT
cdr3_aa: CASSSHVLIGTGELFF

clone_size: -
v_call: TRBV25-1
j_call: TRBJ1-6
d_call: -
cdr3_nt: TGTGCCAGCCATGCCGGGTCCTATAATTCACCCCTCCACTTT
cdr3_aa: CASHAGSYNSPLHF

clone_size: -
v_call: TRBV7-2
j_call: TRBJ1-6
d_call: -
cdr3_nt: TGTGCCAGCAGCTCAGGGACTCGGCAACGAAGCTCCTATAATTCACCCCTCCACTTT
cdr3_aa: CASSSGTRQRSSYNSPLHF

clone_size: -
v_call: TRBV30
j_call: TRBJ1-4
d_call: -
cdr3_nt: TGTGCCTCTCCAGGCGCGCTTAATGAAAAACTGTTTTTT
cdr3_aa: CASPGALNEKLFF

clone_size: -
v_call: TRBV30
j_call: TRBJ2-5
d_call: TRBD1
cdr3_nt: TGTGCCTGGAGTGTAGGGGGGACAGGGGTTCAAGAGACCCAGTACTTC
cdr3_aa: CAWSVGGTGVQETQYF

clone_size: -
v_call: TRBV7-2
j_call: TRBJ2-1
d_call: -
cdr3_nt: TGTGCCAGCAGCTTTCGGATGACCTCCTACAATGAGCAGTTCTTC
cdr3_aa: CASSFRMTSYNEQFF

clone_size: -
v_call: TRBV19
j_call: TRBJ1-4
d_call: TRBD1
cdr3_nt: TGTGCCAGTAGTATGATCGACAGGGGACATGAAAAACTGTTTTTT
cdr3_aa: CASSMIDRGHEKLFF

clone_size: -
v_call: TRBV5-5
j_call: TRBJ1-3
d_call: -
cdr3_nt: TGTGCCAGCAGCTTGGTGGTGGGACGCGGAAACACCATATATTTT
cdr3_aa: CASSLVVGRGNTIYF

clone_size: -
v_call: TRBV4-3
j_call: TRBJ2-6
d_call: -
cdr3_nt: TGCGCCAGCAGCTCTCGCGCTGGCAGATCTGGGGCCAACGTCCTGACTTTC
cdr3_aa: CASSSRAGRSGANVLTF

clone_size: -
v_call: TRBV25-1
j_call: TRBJ1-1
d_call: -
cdr3_nt: TGTGCCAGCATGGATGGGTTCAAAGCTTTCTTT
cdr3_aa: CASMDGFKAFF

clone_size: few
v_call: TRBV18
j_call: TRBJ1-3
d_call: -
cdr3_nt: TGTGCCAGCTCACTACTAGGGCAGTCTGGAAACACCATATATTTT
cdr3_aa: CASSLLGQSGNTIYF

clone_size: -
v_call: TRBV7-2
j_call: TRBJ2-1
d_call: TRBD1
cdr3_nt: TGTGCCAGCAGCCGGATATGGACAGGACAGAGAAACAATGAGCAGTTCTTC
cdr3_aa: CASSRIWTGQRNNEQFF

clone_size: -
v_call: TRBV9
j_call: TRBJ1-1
d_call: -
cdr3_nt: TGTGCCAGCAGCTTTATAACAGGCCCGAACACTGAAGCTTTCTTT
cdr3_aa: CASSFITGPNTEAFF

clone_size: few
v_call: TRBV6-5
j_call: TRBJ1-2
d_call: -
cdr3_nt: TGTGCCAGCAGATACGGTGAAGGGCACTTTGACTACACCTTC
cdr3_aa: CASRYGEGHFDYTF

clone_size: -
v_call: TRBV7-2
j_call: TRBJ1-2
d_call: -
cdr3_nt: TGTGCCAGCAGCTTAGGGACAAATGGCTACACCTTC
cdr3_aa: CASSLGTNGYTF

clone_size: -
v_call: TRBV5-1
j_call: TRBJ2-4
d_call: TRBD1
cdr3_nt: TGCGCCAGCAGCTGGGGGACAGGGTCTGGGGTGAACATTCAGTACTTC
cdr3_aa: CASSWGTGSGVNIQYF

clone_size: -
v_call: TRBV29-1
j_call: TRBJ1-2
d_call: -
cdr3_nt: TGCAGCGTCGTCGGACGCGGTGATACGTTCTATGGCTACACCTTC
cdr3_aa: CSVVGRGDTFYGYTF

clone_size: once
v_call: TRBV7-9
j_call: TRBJ2-2
d_call: TRBD2
cdr3_nt: TGTGCCAGCAGCGACTGGAGTGCTAGCGGGAGGGCCGGCGGGGAGCTGTTTTTT
cdr3_aa: CASSDWSASGRAGGELFF

clone_size: -
v_call: TRBV30
j_call: TRBJ1-2
d_call: -
cdr3_nt: TGTGCCTGGAGTGTACCGAGTCGGCCGACTAACTATGGCTACACCTTC
cdr3_aa: CAWSVPSRPTNYGYTF